The T cell receptor beta chain under discussion was sequenced for a study of T cell responses to AZD1222 COVID-19 vaccine. Study conclusions and caveats: Unmutated regions of variants are reportedly targeted by nearly half of spike-specific TCRs. Among those given AZD1222, only 6 or 7 were seropositive at baseline.

TCRdb's copy holds only in-frame clones and misses some; the assay was immunoSEQ multiplex PCR. The table shows tens of thousands of clones, with roughly 80% occurring only once. Between the trimmed V and J ends, which lost 4 bases and 0 bases, there was a span of 13 bases. In germline, CDR1 is SGDLS, CDR2 YYNGEE. This CDR3 is built from 15 residues. In this sample, this clone turned up once. Antigen: not known. This TCR came from an adult in good health. V gene TRBV9 combines with J gene TRBJ1-2; D gene uncertain. Sequencing was performed on peripheral blood, taken on day 0 of AZD1222 vaccination. In nucleotides, the CDR3 is TGTGCCAGCAGCCCTTCAACGTTATCTAACTATGGCTACACCTTC. Its translation is CASSPSTLSNYGYTF.